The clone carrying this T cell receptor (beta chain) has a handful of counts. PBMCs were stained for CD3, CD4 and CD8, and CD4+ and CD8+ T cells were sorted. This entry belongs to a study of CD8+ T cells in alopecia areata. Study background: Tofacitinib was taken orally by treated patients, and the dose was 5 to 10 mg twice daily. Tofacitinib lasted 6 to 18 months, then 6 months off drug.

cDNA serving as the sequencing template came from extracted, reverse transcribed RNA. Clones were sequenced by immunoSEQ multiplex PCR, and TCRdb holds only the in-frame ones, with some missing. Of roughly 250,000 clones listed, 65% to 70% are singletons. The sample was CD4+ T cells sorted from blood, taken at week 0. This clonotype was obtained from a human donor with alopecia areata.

The CDR3 protein is CAISEIYFGGASPDTQYF. CDR3 sequence (DNA): TGTGCCATCAGTGAGATATACTTCGGCGGGGCGAGCCCAGATACGCAGTATTTT. This sequence joins TRBV10-3 and TRBJ2-3; the D gene is possibly TRBD2 (6 bases). V lost 2 bases and J lost 4, with 22 bases in between. Germline CDR1 reads ENHRY; CDR2 reads SYGVKD. The CDR3 runs 18 residues.